A selection of T cell receptor beta chains follows, all from one sample in a study of blood T cells in healthy people across ages. TCRdb processed the 5' RACE reads anew with MiXCR; each CDR3 protein has one entry. Among roughly 680,000 distinct CDR3 sequences listed, about 50% were seen once. Sequencing was performed on blood. These receptors all come from a woman older than 75 in good health. CDR3s leave out the opening cysteine and the closing phenylalanine or tryptophan. D genes are given only for firm matches.

v_call	d_call	j_call	cdr3_length	cdr3_aa
TRBV5-1	NA	TRBJ1-4	14	ASSPDSDSRREKLF
TRBV15	NA	TRBJ2-2	16	ATSRVGPWQSDTGELF
TRBV4-1	TRBD1	TRBJ2-3	15	ASSQVRGQPSTDTQY
TRBV20-1	NA	TRBJ2-1	11	SARETGWNEQF
TRBV7-2	TRBD2	TRBJ2-3	14	ASSLGASGVSDTQY
TRBV21-1	NA	TRBJ2-3	15	ASSKAVRDRCTDTQY
TRBV10-3	NA	TRBJ1-5	17	AISPRWQGEEYGNQPQH
TRBV25-1	NA	TRBJ1-2	12	ASTLAGRGGGYT
TRBV7-2	NA	TRBJ2-4	12	ASSPDLARNIQY
TRBV28	NA	TRBJ2-1	11	ASRRPKHNEQF
TRBV6-2/TRBV6-3	NA	NA	13	ASTWAGTPRGIQY
TRBV5-1	NA	TRBJ2-2	13	ASSLRQGSSGELF
TRBV3-1	NA	TRBJ2-1	13	AGSQGERSYNEQF
TRBV27	TRBD1	TRBJ2-1	14	ASSSDRATSYNEQF
TRBV6-6	NA	TRBJ2-7	11	ASSYFSSYEQY
TRBV27	TRBD2	TRBJ2-1	12	ASSRLAENNEQF
TRBV20-1	TRBD2	TRBJ2-7	13	SAPKGASGAYEQY
TRBV5-6	NA	TRBJ2-1	12	ASSFVGGPGEQF
TRBV7-2	TRBD2	TRBJ2-5	13	ASSSNLAVQETQY
TRBV7-3	NA	TRBJ2-1	13	ASSAQGAVGNEQF
TRBV18	NA	TRBJ1-1	11	ASSPSGEREAF
TRBV6-2/TRBV6-3	NA	TRBJ2-2	13	ASSYSSGNTGELF
TRBV12-3/TRBV12-4	TRBD2	TRBJ2-1	13	ASKPGLVFQDEQF
TRBV6-5	NA	TRBJ2-7	12	ASSHRTSANEQY
TRBV29-1	NA	TRBJ1-2	10	SVQGLNYGYT
TRBV20-1	NA	TRBJ2-3	12	SHLGTSAADTQY
TRBV5-1	NA	TRBJ1-1	13	ASSLRVPENTEAF
TRBV27	NA	TRBJ2-5	13	ASSLIRGRQETQY
TRBV30	NA	TRBJ2-7	10	AWNTPRDEQY
TRBV11-2	NA	TRBJ2-3	13	ASSLGGAGGDTQY
TRBV20-1	TRBD1	TRBJ1-1	15	SARTLGTGAVNTEAF
TRBV30	NA	TRBJ2-7	10	AWSDEAYEQY
TRBV29-1	TRBD2	NA	12	SVQGTSGSYEQY
TRBV7-2	TRBD2	NA	14	ASSSETSGAYNEQY
TRBV2	NA	TRBJ2-3	11	ASSAIGSSTQY
TRBV4-1	NA	TRBJ2-6	13	ASSYTGTGANVLT
TRBV9	NA	TRBJ1-6	12	ASSVVGDRSPLH
TRBV11-1	TRBD2	TRBJ2-7	16	ASSLFLGPSGGTYEQY
TRBV3-1	NA	TRBJ2-7	12	ASSSTTGSYEQY
TRBV27	NA	TRBJ1-2	12	ASSHARDSLVYT
TRBV3-1	NA	TRBJ1-1	11	ASSLNLNTEAF
TRBV29-1	NA	TRBJ2-5	12	SVDLRLIQETQY
TRBV4-2	NA	NA	11	ASSHPSSNEQY
TRBV18	TRBD2	TRBJ2-3	13	ASSIAGPSTDTQY
TRBV12-3/TRBV12-4	TRBD1	TRBJ2-5	10	ATLGQKETQY
TRBV7-2	NA	TRBJ2-6	16	ASSFFYATFSGANVLT